Following are 13 T cell receptor beta chains from one sample sequenced in a study of breast tumors, draining lymph nodes, adjacent tissues. Each CDR3 protein is one row after TCRdb ran MiXCR on the multiplex PCR reads. The sample yields 150,000 to 250,000 distinct CDR3 sequences, roughly 31% seen once. Samples came from axillary lymph nodes draining the breast cancer. Specimen: axillary lymph node tissue. These receptors were taken from a female donor with breast cancer. Some clones in this sample may be carry-over from other donors' samples.

This rearrangement joins TRBV7-3 to TRBJ2-1; TRBD1 matches at 8 bases. The CDR3 consists of 16 residues. Germline CDR1 and CDR2: SGHTA and FQGTGA. Trimming cost V 5 bases and J 0 bases; bases outside gene matches: 6. The CDR3 here is CASSKGQGPSYNEQFF. CDR3 coding DNA: TGTGCCAGCAGCAAAGGACAGGGACCCTCCTACAATGAGCAGTTCTTC.

This clonotype was recorded at least ten times. A clone one base away is much larger, so this may be a read error. The V gene is TRBV9, the J gene TRBJ2-7; possibly TRBD2 for D (5 bases). Germline assignment: CDR1 SGDLS and CDR2 YYNGEE. The CDR3 has 14 amino acids. The CDR3 nucleotides are TGTGCCAGCAGCGTCACCGGGGTCTCCTACGAGCAGTCCTTC. Translation: CASSVTGVSYEQSF.

In its sample, this clonotype was seen many times. The chain employs TRBV5-6 and TRBJ2-1; TRBD2 might be the D (5 bases). The V end was cut by 4 bases, the J end by 7 bases, with 21 bases between. The CDR3 is 16 amino acids. Germline V gene data show CDR1 as SGHDT and CDR2 as YYEEEE. CDR3 loop: CASSIPGSPVTNEQFF. Here the CDR3 DNA reads TGTGCCAGCAGCATACCGGGATCCCCCGTAACAAATGAGCAGTTCTTC. Looking up the rest from reference TRBV5-6 and TRBJ2-1 gives the full variable domain: DAGVTQSPTHLIKTRGQQVTLRCSPKSGHDTVSWYQQALGQGPQFIFQYYEEEERQRGNFPDRFSGHQFPNYSSELNVNALLLGDSALYLCASSIPGSPVTNEQFFGPGTRLTVL.

This clonotype was seen many times. The CDR3 bases are TGTGCCAGTAGTCCGAATACGGACAGGGGGGGGTATAGCAATCAGCCCCAGCATTTT. Protein product: CASSPNTDRGGYSNQPQHF. This chain joins TRBV19 and TRBJ1-5, with TRBD1 identical over 10 bases. This CDR3 spans 19 amino acids. The V gene's germline CDR1 is LNHDA and CDR2 SQIVND (reference sequence). V shed 5 bases and J 0 bases; nucleotides not matched to a gene: 13.

About this clonotype itself: This may arise from a read error, as a much more abundant clone is one base away. The DNA for the CDR3 is TGTGCCAGCAGCCCCCGGCGGGGGAGTAAAGGTACGCAGTATTTT. It specifies CASSPRRGSKGTQYF. The rearrangement links TRBV7-8 to TRBJ2-3, with 7 bases matching TRBD2. CDR1 and CDR2 from the germline V gene are SGHVS and FQNEAQ. This CDR3 spans 15 amino acids. Losses at the gene ends were 5 bases for V and 8 bases for J; bases not matched to a gene: 13.

On this clonotype itself: One base away lies a much larger clone, so this may be a sequencing read error. The J gene is TRBJ2-3, the V gene TRBV19; 7 positions agree with TRBD1. Germline CDR1 LNHDA, CDR2 SQIVND (reference sequence). With 4 bases clipped from V and 0 bases from J, the junction kept 7 bases outside the gene matches. The CDR3 is made up of 16 amino acids. The DNA of the CDR3 is TGTGCCAGTAGTACCAGAACAGGGGTTAGCACAGATACGCAGTATTTT. Its translation: CASSTRTGVSTDTQYF.

This clonotype has a count of ten or more. The V call is TRBV5-5, the J call TRBJ1-5; D gene unclear. V lost 4 bases to trimming and J lost 2 bases, with 13 bases between them. The CDR3 is made up of 15 amino acids. Germline lookup yields CDR1 SGHKS and CDR2 YYEKEE (reference sequence). The CDR3 here is CASSPEGSGNQPQHF. CDR3 nucleotides: TGTGCCAGCAGCCCAGAAGGGTCGGGCAATCAGCCCCAGCATTTT.

This clonotype showed up many times. This chain links TRBV5-4 with TRBJ2-3; TRBD2 matches 9 bases. Unmatched junction bases numbered 6, after V lost 5 bases and J lost 2 bases. This CDR3 has 15 amino acids. The germline CDR1 and CDR2 sequences are SGHNT and YYREEE (reference sequence). The chain's CDR3 is CASSSGTSSTDTQYF. CDR3 nucleotide sequence: TGTGCCAGCAGTTCCGGGACTAGCTCCACAGATACGCAGTATTTT. Based on the CDR3 plus reference TRBV5-4 and TRBJ2-3, the full variable domain is ETGVTQSPTHLIKTRGQQVTLRCSSQSGHNTVSWYQQALGQGPQFIFQYYREEENGRGNFPPRFSGLQFPNYSSELNVNALELDDSALYLCASSSGTSSTDTQYFGPGTRLTVL.

This clonotype was observed a few times. The chain joins TRBV6-5 to TRBJ1-6; D not resolved. This CDR3 spans 15 amino acids. Between the trimmed V and J ends, which lost 5 bases and 3 bases, there was a span of 11 bases. Germline V lookup: CDR1 MNHEY, CDR2 SVGAGI. CDR3 in amino acids: CASSHRRNYNSPLHF. Here the CDR3 DNA reads TGTGCCAGCAGTCACCGACGGAACTATAATTCACCCCTCCACTTT.

This clonotype showed up many times. This chain links TRBV20-1 with TRBJ2-2; 9 bases are shared with TRBD2. This CDR3 region has 16 residues. V lost 1 base and J lost 0; bases outside the gene matches: 3. Germline CDR1 is DFQATT and CDR2 is SNEGSKA (reference sequence). The CDR3 loop reads CSARALAGTNTGELFF. The CDR3 bases are TGCAGTGCTAGAGCCCTAGCGGGAACGAACACCGGGGAGCTGTTTTTT.

In this sample, this clonotype turned up many times. The rearrangement links TRBV5-1 to TRBJ1-2, with D hard to call. Germline CDR1 is SGHRS and CDR2 is YFSETQ. The V and J ends lost 4 bases and 7 bases respectively, with 23 bases between them. CDR3 size: 16 residues. CDR3 DNA sequence: TGCGCCAGCAGCCCGAGAGCACAGTCGGGAGGACTTGGCTACACCTTC. Protein sequence: CASSPRAQSGGLGYTF.

The table lists this clonotype with many counts. This chain links TRBV2 with TRBJ2-3; 7 bases agree with TRBD1. The CDR3 loop spans 14 amino acids. In germline, CDR1 is SNHLY, CDR2 FYNNEI. With V trimmed by 5 bases and J by 0 bases, 2 bases remained unmatched. DNA of the CDR3: TGTGCCAGCAGTAGGGGGCTTAGCACAGATACGCAGTATTTT. Translation gives CASSRGLSTDTQYF.

CDR3 nucleotides: TGTGCCAGCTCCCTAGGGGGGTCGAGCTCCTACGAGCAGTACTTC. As protein: CASSLGGSSSYEQYF. The chain links TRBV7-2 to TRBJ2-7, with D possibly being TRBD1 or TRBD2 (6 bases each). The CDR3 length is 15 residues. With 8 bases removed from V and 0 bases from J, the gap between germline ends came to 17 bases. Germline V gene sequence: CDR1 SGHTA, CDR2 FQGNSA.